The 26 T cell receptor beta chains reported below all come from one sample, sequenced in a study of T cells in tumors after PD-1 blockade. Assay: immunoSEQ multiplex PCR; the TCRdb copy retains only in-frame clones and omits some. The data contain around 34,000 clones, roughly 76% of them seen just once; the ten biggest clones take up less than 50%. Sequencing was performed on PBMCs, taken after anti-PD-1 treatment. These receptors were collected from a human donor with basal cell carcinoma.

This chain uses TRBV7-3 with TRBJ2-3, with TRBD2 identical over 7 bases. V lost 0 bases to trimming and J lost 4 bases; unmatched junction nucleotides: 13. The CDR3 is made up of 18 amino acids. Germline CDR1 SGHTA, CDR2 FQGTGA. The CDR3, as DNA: TGTGCCAGCAGCTTAACAGGTCGGGGGACTAAGCCCTCAGATACGCAGTATTTT. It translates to CASSLTGRGTKPSDTQYF.

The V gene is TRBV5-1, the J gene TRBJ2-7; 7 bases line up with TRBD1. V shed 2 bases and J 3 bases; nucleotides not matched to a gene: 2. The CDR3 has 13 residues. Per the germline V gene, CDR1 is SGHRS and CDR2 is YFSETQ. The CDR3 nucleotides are TGCGCCAGCAGCTTCAGGACAGGCTACGAGCAGTACTTC. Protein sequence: CASSFRTGYEQYF.

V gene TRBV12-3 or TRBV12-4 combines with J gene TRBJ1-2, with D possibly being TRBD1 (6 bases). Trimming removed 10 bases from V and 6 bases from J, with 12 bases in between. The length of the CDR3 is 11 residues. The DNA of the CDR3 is TGTGCCATTACCAGGGGAAATGGCTACACCTTC. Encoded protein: CAITRGNGYTF.

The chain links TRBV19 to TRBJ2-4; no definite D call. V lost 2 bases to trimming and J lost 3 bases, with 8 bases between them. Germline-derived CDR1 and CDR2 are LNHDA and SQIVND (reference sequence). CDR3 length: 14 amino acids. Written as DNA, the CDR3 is TGTGCCAGTAGTATACGGTGGAACAAAAACATTCAGTACTTC. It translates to CASSIRWNKNIQYF.

The CDR3 loop reads CASRGADPQETQYF. The CDR3 DNA reads TGCGCCAGCAGGGGGGCGGATCCGCAAGAGACCCAGTACTTC. This chain connects TRBV5-1 to TRBJ2-5, with a tentative D call TRBD1 (6 bases). CDR1 and CDR2 (germline): SGHRS, YFSETQ. Trimming shortened V by 5 bases and J by 2 bases, and 13 bases separated the two germline ends. The CDR3 is 14 residues long. Full variable domain (rest looked up from reference TRBV5-1 and TRBJ2-5): KAGVTQTPRYLIKTRGQQVTLSCSPISGHRSVSWYQQTPGQGLQFLFEYFSETQRNKGNFPGRFSGRQFSNSRSEMNVSTLELGDSALYLCASRGADPQETQYFGPGTRLLVL.

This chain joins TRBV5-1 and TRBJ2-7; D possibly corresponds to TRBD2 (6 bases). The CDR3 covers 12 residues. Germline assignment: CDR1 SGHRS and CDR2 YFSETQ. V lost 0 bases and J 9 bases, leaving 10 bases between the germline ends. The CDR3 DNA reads TGCGCCAGCAGCTTGGCGGGGGTGGGGCAGTACTTC. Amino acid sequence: CASSLAGVGQYF.

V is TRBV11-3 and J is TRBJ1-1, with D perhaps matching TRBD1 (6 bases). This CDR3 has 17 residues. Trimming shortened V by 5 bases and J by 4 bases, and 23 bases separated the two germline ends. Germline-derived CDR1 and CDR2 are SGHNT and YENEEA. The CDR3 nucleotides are TGTGCCAGCAGCCACACTTACGGGGGCTACCCAGGCACTGAAGCTTTCTTT. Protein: CASSHTYGGYPGTEAFF.

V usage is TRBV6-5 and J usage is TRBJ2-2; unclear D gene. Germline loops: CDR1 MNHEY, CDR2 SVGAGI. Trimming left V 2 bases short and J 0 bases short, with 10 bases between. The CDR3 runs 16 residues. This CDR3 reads CASSYERRANTGELFF. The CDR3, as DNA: TGTGCCAGCAGTTACGAACGTCGGGCGAACACCGGGGAGCTGTTTTTT.

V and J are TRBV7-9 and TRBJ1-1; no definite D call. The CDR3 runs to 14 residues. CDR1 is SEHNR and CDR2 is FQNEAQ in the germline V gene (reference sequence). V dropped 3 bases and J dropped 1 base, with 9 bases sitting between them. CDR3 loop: CASSLGLANTEAFF. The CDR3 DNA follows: TGTGCCAGCAGCTTGGGTCTGGCGAACACTGAAGCTTTCTTT.

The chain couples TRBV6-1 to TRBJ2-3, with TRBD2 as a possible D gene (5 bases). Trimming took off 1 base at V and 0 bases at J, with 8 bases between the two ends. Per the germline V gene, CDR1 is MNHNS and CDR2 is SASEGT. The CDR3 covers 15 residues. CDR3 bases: TGTGCCAGCAGTGAAGTAGCGTTTAGCACAGATACGCAGTATTTT. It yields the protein CASSEVAFSTDTQYF.

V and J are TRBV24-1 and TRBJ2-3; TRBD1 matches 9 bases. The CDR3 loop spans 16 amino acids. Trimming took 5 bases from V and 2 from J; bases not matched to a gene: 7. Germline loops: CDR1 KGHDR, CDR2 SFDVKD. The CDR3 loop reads CATSAWGQGFTDTQYF. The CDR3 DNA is TGTGCCACCAGTGCTTGGGGACAGGGCTTCACAGATACGCAGTATTTT.

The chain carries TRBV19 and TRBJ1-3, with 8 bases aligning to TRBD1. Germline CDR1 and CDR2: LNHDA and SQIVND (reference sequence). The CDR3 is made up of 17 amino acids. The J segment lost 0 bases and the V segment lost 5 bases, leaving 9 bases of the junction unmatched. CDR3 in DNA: TGTGCCAGTAGTGCCGACAGGGGCACCGGCTCTGGAAACACCATATATTTT. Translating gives CASSADRGTGSGNTIYF.

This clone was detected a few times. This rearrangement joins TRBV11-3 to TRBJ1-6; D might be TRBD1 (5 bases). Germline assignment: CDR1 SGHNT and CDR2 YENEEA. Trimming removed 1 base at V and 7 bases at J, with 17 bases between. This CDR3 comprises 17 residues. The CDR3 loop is CASSLGSRGAQNSPLHF. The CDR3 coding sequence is TGTGCCAGCAGCTTAGGCTCGAGGGGCGCGCAGAATTCACCCCTCCACTTT.

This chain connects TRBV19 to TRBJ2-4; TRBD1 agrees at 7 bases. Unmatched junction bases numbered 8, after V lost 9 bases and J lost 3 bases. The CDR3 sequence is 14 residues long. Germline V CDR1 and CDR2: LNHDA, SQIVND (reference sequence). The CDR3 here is CASRDSSVKNIQYF. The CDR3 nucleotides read TGTGCCAGCCGGGACAGTTCCGTCAAAAACATTCAGTACTTC.

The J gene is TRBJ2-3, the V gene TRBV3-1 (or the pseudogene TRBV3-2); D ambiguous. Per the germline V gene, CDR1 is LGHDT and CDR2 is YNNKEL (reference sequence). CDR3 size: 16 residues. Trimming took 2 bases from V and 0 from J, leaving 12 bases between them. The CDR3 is CASSQLPAFSTDTQYF. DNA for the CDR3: TGTGCCAGCAGCCAACTACCGGCTTTTAGCACAGATACGCAGTATTTT.

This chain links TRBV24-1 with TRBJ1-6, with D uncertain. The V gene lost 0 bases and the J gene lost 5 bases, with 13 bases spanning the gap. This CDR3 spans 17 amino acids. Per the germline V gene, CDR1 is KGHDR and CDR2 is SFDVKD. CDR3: CATSDLSGEKNNSPLHF. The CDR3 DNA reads TGTGCCACCAGTGATTTGTCAGGAGAAAAAAATAATTCACCCCTCCACTTT.

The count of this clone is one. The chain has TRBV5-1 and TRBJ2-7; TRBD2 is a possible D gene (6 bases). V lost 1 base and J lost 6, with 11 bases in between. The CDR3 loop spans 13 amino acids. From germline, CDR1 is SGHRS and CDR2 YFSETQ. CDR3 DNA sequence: TGCGCCAGCAGCTTGACTCTGGGGGGCGAGCAGTACTTC. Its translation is CASSLTLGGEQYF.

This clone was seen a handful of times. As DNA, the CDR3 is TGTGCCAGCAGTACCCCCCGGGACGGGGTCTACGAGCAGTACTTC. Translated, it gives CASSTPRDGVYEQYF. The chain recombines TRBV6-6 with TRBJ2-7; either TRBD1 or TRBD2 may fit D (5 bases each). The length of the CDR3 is 15 residues. V shed 5 bases and J shed 3 bases, with 17 bases lying between them. Germline V lookup: CDR1 MNHNY, CDR2 SVGAGI (reference sequence).

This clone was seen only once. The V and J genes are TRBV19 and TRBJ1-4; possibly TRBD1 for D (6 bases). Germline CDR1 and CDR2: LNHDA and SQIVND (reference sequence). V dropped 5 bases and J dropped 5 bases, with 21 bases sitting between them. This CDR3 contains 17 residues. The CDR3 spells CASSLTGLGGSNEKLFF. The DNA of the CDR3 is TGTGCCAGTAGTCTCACAGGGTTAGGGGGATCGAATGAAAAACTGTTTTTT.

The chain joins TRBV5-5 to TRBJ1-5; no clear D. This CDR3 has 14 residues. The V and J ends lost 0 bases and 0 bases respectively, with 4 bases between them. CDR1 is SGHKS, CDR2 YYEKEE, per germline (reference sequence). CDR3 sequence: CASSLVFSNQPQHF. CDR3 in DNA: TGTGCCAGCAGCTTGGTTTTTAGCAATCAGCCCCAGCATTTT.

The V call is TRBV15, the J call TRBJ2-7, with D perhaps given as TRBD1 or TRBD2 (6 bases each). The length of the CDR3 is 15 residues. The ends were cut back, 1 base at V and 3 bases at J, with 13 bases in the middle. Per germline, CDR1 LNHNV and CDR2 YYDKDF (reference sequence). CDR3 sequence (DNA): TGTGCCACCAGCAGAGGGAGGGACACCTACTACGAGCAGTACTTC. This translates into CATSRGRDTYYEQYF.

The CDR3 DNA follows: TGTGCCAGCAGTTTCGGGGGTGTGAGCAATCAGCCCCAGCATTTT. This codes for CASSFGGVSNQPQHF. This chain links TRBV6-2 or TRBV6-3 with TRBJ1-5, with D possibly TRBD1 on 5 matching bases. Germline V lookup: CDR1 MNHEY, CDR2 SVGEGT. Trimming stripped 4 bases from V and 1 base from J, with 11 bases between. The CDR3 runs 15 residues.

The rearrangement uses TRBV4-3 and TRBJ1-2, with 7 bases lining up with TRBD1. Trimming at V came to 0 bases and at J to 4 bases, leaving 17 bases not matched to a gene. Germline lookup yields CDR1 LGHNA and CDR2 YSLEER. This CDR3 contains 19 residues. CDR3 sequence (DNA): TGCGCCAGCAGCCAAGATCTGGTGGGCAGGGGGGAATTTCTCTATGGCTACACCTTC. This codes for CASSQDLVGRGEFLYGYTF.

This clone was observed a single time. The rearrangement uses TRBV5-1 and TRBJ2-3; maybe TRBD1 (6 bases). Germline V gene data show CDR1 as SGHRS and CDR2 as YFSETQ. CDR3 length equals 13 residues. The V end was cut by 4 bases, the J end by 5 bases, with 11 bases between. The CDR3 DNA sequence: TGCGCCAGCAGCCTGGGGGCGCTAGATACGCAGTATTTT. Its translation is CASSLGALDTQYF.

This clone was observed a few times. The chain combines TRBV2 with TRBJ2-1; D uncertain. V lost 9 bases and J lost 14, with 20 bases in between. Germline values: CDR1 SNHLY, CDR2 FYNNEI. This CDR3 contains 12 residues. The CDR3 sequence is CASRGLGSWKFF. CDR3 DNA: TGTGCCAGTCGAGGTCTAGGATCGTGGAAGTTCTTC.

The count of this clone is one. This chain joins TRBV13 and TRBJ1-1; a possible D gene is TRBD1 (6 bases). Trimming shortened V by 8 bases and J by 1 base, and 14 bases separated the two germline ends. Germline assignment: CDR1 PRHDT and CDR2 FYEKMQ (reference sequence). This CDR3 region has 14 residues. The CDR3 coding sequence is TGTGCCAGCGGGACGAGGGGGGCGAACACTGAAGCTTTCTTT. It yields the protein CASGTRGANTEAFF.